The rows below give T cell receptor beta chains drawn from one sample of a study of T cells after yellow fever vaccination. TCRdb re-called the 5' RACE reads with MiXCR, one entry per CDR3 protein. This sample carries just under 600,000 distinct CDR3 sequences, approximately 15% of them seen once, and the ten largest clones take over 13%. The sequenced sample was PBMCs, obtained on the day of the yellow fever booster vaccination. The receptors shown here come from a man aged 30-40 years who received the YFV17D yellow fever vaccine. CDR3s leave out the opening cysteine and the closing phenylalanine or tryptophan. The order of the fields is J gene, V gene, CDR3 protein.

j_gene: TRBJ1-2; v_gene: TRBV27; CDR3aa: ASFRTGWFGGYT
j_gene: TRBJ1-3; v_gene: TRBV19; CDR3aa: ASSPDRGWAGNTIY
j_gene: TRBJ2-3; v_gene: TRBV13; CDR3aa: ASRLTGTADTQY
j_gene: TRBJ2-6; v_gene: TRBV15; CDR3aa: ATSGETGGANVLT
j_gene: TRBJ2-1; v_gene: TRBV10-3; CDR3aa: ATQGSGDYNEQF
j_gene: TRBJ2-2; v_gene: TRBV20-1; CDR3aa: SARDFYREGGELF
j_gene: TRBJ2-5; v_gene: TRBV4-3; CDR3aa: ASSQATRETQY
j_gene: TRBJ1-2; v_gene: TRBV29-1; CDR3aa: SVGPGRGDNDYT
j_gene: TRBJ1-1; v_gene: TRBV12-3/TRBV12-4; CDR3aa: ASSLYRDSNTEAF
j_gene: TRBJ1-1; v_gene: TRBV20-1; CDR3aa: SARVLRAGGPNTEAF
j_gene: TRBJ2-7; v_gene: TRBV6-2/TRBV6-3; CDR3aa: ASSTTSGTSYEQY
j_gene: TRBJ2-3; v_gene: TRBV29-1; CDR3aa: SVRTGSTDTQY
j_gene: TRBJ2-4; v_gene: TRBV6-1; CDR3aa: ASSQDTLSSNIQY
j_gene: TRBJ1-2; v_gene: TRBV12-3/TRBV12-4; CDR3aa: ASSLRTVSYGYT
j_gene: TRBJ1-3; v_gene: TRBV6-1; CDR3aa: ASTSARVSGNTIY
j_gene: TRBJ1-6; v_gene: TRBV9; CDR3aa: ASSARSVHSSPLH
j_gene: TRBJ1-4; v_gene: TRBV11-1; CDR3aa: ASSPRLGIHGANEKLF
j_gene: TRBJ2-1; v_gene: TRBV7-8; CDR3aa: ASSLAAINEQF
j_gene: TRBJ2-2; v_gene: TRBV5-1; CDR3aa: ASSPGTSGPTGELF
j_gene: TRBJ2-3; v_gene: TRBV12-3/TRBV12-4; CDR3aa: ASSPQASGSGVDTQY
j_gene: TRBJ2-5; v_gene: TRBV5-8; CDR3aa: ASSLPGLQTQY
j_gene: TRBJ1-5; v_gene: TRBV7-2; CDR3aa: ASSPATDSNQPQH
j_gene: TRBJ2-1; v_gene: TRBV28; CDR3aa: ASRPLGLAGKNEQF
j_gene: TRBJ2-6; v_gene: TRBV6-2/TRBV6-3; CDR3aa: ASKTGANVLT
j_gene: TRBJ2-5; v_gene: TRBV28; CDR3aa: ASVRDPRETQY
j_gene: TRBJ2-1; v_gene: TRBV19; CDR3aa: ATAVGPNNEQF
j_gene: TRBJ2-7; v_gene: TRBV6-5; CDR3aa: ASSYGDNAYEQY
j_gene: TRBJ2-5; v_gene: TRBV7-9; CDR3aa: ASFSEHQETQY
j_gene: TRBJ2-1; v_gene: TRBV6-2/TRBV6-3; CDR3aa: ASQPQTRHEQF
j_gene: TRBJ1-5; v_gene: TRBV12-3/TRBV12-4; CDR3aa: ASSLRRGASSQPQH
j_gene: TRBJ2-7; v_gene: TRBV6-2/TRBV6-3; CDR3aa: ASSYGTGKYEQY
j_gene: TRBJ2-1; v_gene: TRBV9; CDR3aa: ASSLRTGSDEQF
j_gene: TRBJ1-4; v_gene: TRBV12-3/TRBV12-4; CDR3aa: ASSLWPKEVHEKLF
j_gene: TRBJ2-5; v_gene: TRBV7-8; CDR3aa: ASSLATETQY
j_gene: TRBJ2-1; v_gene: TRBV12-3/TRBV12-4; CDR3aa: ASSPSGFNEQF
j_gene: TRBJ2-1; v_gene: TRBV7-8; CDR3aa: ARPASGRVEQF